The clone carrying this T cell receptor beta chain was recorded a few times. Its antigen is unknown. Donation came from healthy Caucasian individuals in Russia who were aged about 6 to 95. These data belong to a study of blood T cells in healthy people across ages. Overall study findings and caveats: Fewer expanded clones and more diversity marked long-lived versus aged donors. With age, beta diversity per million T cells declined roughly linearly, significantly by 40.

It was with a sample-barcoded 5' primer and a J-beta primer mix that a second PCR of roughly 7 to 12 cycles was run. Every cDNA molecule carried a tag from a template-switch adaptor bearing 12 random nucleotides. TCRdb itself ran the 5' RACE reads through MiXCR, one entry per CDR3 protein. The table lists 1.5 million to 2 million distinct CDR3 sequences, about 35% of them singletons. The germline gives CDR1 DFQATT, CDR2 SNEGSKA (reference sequence). This CDR3 is built from 9 residues. This TCR was sampled from a woman in her 30s in good health. Sequencing was done on a sample of blood. The genes are TRBV20-1 and TRBJ1-5; possibly TRBD1 for D (5 bases). The CDR3 reads CRGVRPQHF. In DNA, the CDR3 is TGCAGGGGGGTCCGGCCCCAGCATTTT.